This is a list of T cell receptor beta chains from one sample in a study of naive and memory T cell subsets. One entry per CDR3 protein, called by TCRdb with MiXCR from the UMI-ligation and nested PCR reads. This table has 23,000 or so distinct CDR3 sequences, approximately 10% appearing once. Source material: central memory CD8+ T cells from blood. These receptors were collected from a human donor in good health. Both conserved end residues are part of each CDR3. The D gene is left open where the match is weak. Expanded clones get a size class; other rows say once, few or many, or leave the size out.

v_gene	d_gene	abundance	j_gene	CDR3nt	CDR3aa
TRBV7-9	.	many	TRBJ2-6	TGTGCCAGCAGCTGGGACGGCAGCTCTGGGGCCAACGTCCTGACTTTC	CASSWDGSSGANVLTF
TRBV28	TRBD1	many	TRBJ2-3	TGTGCCAGTGGACAGGGTACAGATACGCAGTATTTT	CASGQGTDTQYF
TRBV7-9	.	many	TRBJ2-1	TGTGCCAGCAGCTTAGTCCTTGGAGAGCAGTTCTTC	CASSLVLGEQFF
TRBV11-2	TRBD2	.	TRBJ2-7	TGTGCCAGCAGCTTAGACGCGGGAGGTCGGTACGAGCAGTACTTC	CASSLDAGGRYEQYF
TRBV6-1	.	.	TRBJ2-7	TGTGCCAGCAGTGAACGGGCAGCTTCCTCCTACGAGCAGTACTTC	CASSERAASSYEQYF
TRBV5-1	.	.	TRBJ2-3	TGCGCCAGCAGGTACGGGAGCACAGATACGCAGTATTTT	CASRYGSTDTQYF
TRBV28	.	many	TRBJ2-4	TGTGCCAGCAGTTTAGTACTAGCCGTAGCCAAAAACATTCAGTACTTC	CASSLVLAVAKNIQYF
TRBV20-1	.	.	TRBJ1-3	TGCAGTGCTAGAGATCTAGGGCAGGGGCTAATATATTTT	CSARDLGQGLIYF
TRBV7-2	TRBD1	many	TRBJ1-1	TGTGCCAGCAGCCAACAGACAGGGGTAGGCCCCACTATTCGGGTCTCGGACACTGAAGCTTTCTTT	CASSQQTGVGPTIRVSDTEAFF
TRBV20-1	.	.	TRBJ2-1	TGCAGTGCTAGAGATGTCGAGCACTACAATGAGCAGTTCTTC	CSARDVEHYNEQFF
TRBV12-3/TRBV12-4	TRBD1	few	TRBJ2-3	TGTGCCAGCAGTACCCCAGGGGACAGGGGGAGGGCAGATACGCAGTATTTT	CASSTPGDRGRADTQYF
TRBV19	.	.	TRBJ1-1	TGTGCCAGTGAAGGGGAGGAGGCTGAAGCTTTCTTT	CASEGEEAEAFF
TRBV9	.	many	TRBJ2-2	TGTGCCAGCAGCGTAGTAAATGGGGAGCTGTTTTTT	CASSVVNGELFF
TRBV5-8	.	.	TRBJ1-5	TGTGCCAGCAGCTTCATCCTATATAGCAATCAGCCCCAGCATTTT	CASSFILYSNQPQHF
TRBV10-3	TRBD1	many	TRBJ2-3	TGTGCCATCAGTGAGTCTTGGGGACAGGGCACAGATACGCAGTATTTT	CAISESWGQGTDTQYF
TRBV15	TRBD2	.	TRBJ2-1	TGTGCCACCAGCAGTTCGCGGACTAGCGGGAGGGACTACAATGAGCAGTTCTTC	CATSSSRTSGRDYNEQFF
TRBV9	.	few	TRBJ2-7	TGTGCCAGCAGCGTATTTCCGGGCCCCTCCTACGAGCAGTACTTC	CASSVFPGPSYEQYF
TRBV6-5	TRBD2	many	TRBJ2-7	TGTGCCAGCAGTTTGGATAGCGGGAGGCCCCCTCTCGAGCAGTACTTC	CASSLDSGRPPLEQYF
TRBV7-9	.	many	TRBJ2-1	TGTGCCAGCAGCACCGAACTCGGGGCGGGTTCGGAGTACAATGAGCAGTTCTTC	CASSTELGAGSEYNEQFF
TRBV7-9	.	few	TRBJ2-3	TGTGCCAGCAGCCCCCCGGATGGGGGTATGGCAGATACGCAGTATTTT	CASSPPDGGMADTQYF
TRBV12-5	.	.	TRBJ2-1	TGTGCTAGTGGTTTGGGGGACGGTTGGGATGAGCAGTTCTTC	CASGLGDGWDEQFF
TRBV28	.	many	TRBJ1-1	TGTGCCAGCAGTCCCGCCGGGGACCAAGGCACTGAAGCTTTCTTT	CASSPAGDQGTEAFF
TRBV3-1	.	.	TRBJ2-2	TGTGCCAGCAGCCCCTCCTTGTATTCAAACACCGGGGAGCTGTTTTTT	CASSPSLYSNTGELFF
TRBV29-1	TRBD1	.	TRBJ2-6	TGCAGCGTCCTCGGGACAGGCCCCGCTGGGGCCAACGTCCTGACTTTC	CSVLGTGPAGANVLTF
TRBV20-1	TRBD1	many	TRBJ2-1	TGCAGTGCTAGAGATTTTGGTGTGGGACAGGTCGAGGATGAGCAGTTCTTC	CSARDFGVGQVEDEQFF
TRBV5-1	TRBD1	.	TRBJ2-1	TGCGCCAGCAGCGGTCCGGACAGGACGTACAATGAGCAGTTCTTC	CASSGPDRTYNEQFF
TRBV29-1	.	medium-sized	TRBJ1-1	TGCAGCGTGGCGCTGACAGGCCCCCTCCCTGAAGCTTTCTTT	CSVALTGPLPEAFF
TRBV20-1	.	many	TRBJ1-1	TGCAGTGCTAGGGGTTCAGCGGACACTGAAGCTTTCTTT	CSARGSADTEAFF
TRBV5-4	.	medium-sized	TRBJ1-4	TGTGCCAGCAGCTTGGCCACAGGGCTGGCTAATGAAAAACTGTTTTTT	CASSLATGLANEKLFF
TRBV7-7	.	.	TRBJ1-1	TGTGCCACCACGCCGACGCCAGGGCGTTTCACTGAAGCTTTCTTT	CATTPTPGRFTEAFF
TRBV10-3	.	many	TRBJ2-5	TGTGCCATCAGCCCGGACTATCAAGAGACCCAGTACTTC	CAISPDYQETQYF
TRBV20-1	.	few	TRBJ2-1	TGCAGTGCTAGACCACTACTTTACAATGAGCAGTTCTTC	CSARPLLYNEQFF
TRBV2	.	few	TRBJ2-5	TGTGCCAGCAGTGAAGGTGGGGGCCTGGGAGAGACCCAGTACTTC	CASSEGGGLGETQYF